This T cell receptor (beta chain) was identified during a study of T cell responses to AZD1222 COVID-19 vaccine. Second doses were pooled across both intervals (about 4 or about 12 weeks). This CDR3 spans 12 amino acids. The V gene lost 1 base and the J gene lost 5 bases, with 6 bases spanning the gap. In germline, CDR1 is GTSNPN, CDR2 SVGIG (reference sequence). The study's findings and limits: Along spike, vaccine-associated CD4 TCRs were found throughout, with dominance at 160-218 and 743-854. Of spike-specific TCRs, nearly half reportedly target regions left unmutated in variants. Baseline serostatus was positive in only 5 to 7 AZD1222 recipients.

For this clone: Its antigen is unidentified.

The assay was immunoSEQ multiplex PCR, and TCRdb's table has in-frame clones only and misses some. Of 100,000 to 150,000 clones listed, around 83% are singletons. The sequencing used peripheral blood, collected 28 days after the second AZD1222 dose. This receptor was taken from an adult who received the AZD1222 COVID-19 vaccine. This chain uses TRBV30 with TRBJ1-5; D gene uncertain. The CDR3 DNA follows: TGTGCCTGGAGTGAGGGTTATCAGCCCCAGCATTTT. Its translation: CAWSEGYQPQHF.